A selection of T cell receptor beta chains follows, all from one sample in a study of OX40 agonist ivuxolimab in advanced cancers. Generated by immunoSEQ multiplex PCR, the TCRdb table keeps only in-frame clones and is missing some. The data contain about 120,000 clones, approximately 90% of them singletons. The sample consisted of CD4+ or CD8+ T cells sorted from blood, taken in a trial of the OX40 agonist ivuxolimab. The receptor set was obtained from an adult with an advanced solid tumor such as melanoma, head and neck, liver or kidney cancer. CDR3s leave out the opening cysteine and the closing phenylalanine or tryptophan. The order of the fields is V gene, CDR3 protein.

v_gene: TRBV7-9; CDR3aa: ASSLDRGHSYEQY
v_gene: TRBV4-3; CDR3aa: ASSQGWLAGASYEQY
v_gene: TRBV28; CDR3aa: ASSTQGAGANVLT
v_gene: TRBV6-5; CDR3aa: ASSYSIPGPSYEQY
v_gene: TRBV20-1; CDR3aa: SAEVILSQF
v_gene: TRBV9; CDR3aa: ASTEGVGVSLDTQY
v_gene: TRBV5-1; CDR3aa: ASSLDSKKTGELF
v_gene: TRBV2; CDR3aa: ASSYGLPDTQY
v_gene: TRBV27; CDR3aa: ASSFARQGAQPQH
v_gene: TRBV29-1; CDR3aa: SVTETGGEGGGYT
v_gene: TRBV2; CDR3aa: ASSEALPNREYGYT
v_gene: TRBV18; CDR3aa: ASSSGDTGELF
v_gene: TRBV10-3; CDR3aa: AISVGQQDQPQH
v_gene: TRBV11-3; CDR3aa: ASSSITGGKAF
v_gene: TRBV21-1; CDR3aa: ASSQGANTIY
v_gene: TRBV11-2; CDR3aa: ASSLGQGAYEQY
v_gene: TRBV5-1; CDR3aa: ASSLAASTDTQY